A single sample gave rise to the 30 T cell receptor beta chains below, sequenced in a study of vaccination effects on CD4 cells after COVID-19. Cells that had been cultured for ten to eleven days were the source of isolated CD4+ T cells. The antigens of these receptors remain unknown. Sequencing was performed with immunoSEQ multiplex PCR; in TCRdb, only in-frame clones are kept and a portion is missing. The data show over 45,000 clones, approximately 70% seen once. The material was CD4+ T cells from PBMCs cultured without peptide, obtained before COVID-19 vaccination. These receptors all come from a human donor who received a COVID-19 vaccine.

This clone was detected a few times. This specimen includes other DNA sequences encoding the same CDR3. As DNA, the CDR3 is TGTGCCAGCAGTGAACAGGGGAATCAGCCCCAGCATTTT. Translated, it gives CASSEQGNQPQHF. The rearrangement links TRBV6-1 to TRBJ1-5; the D gene is possibly TRBD1 (6 bases). CDR3 size: 13 residues. V gave up 2 bases and J gave up 4 bases, with 6 bases separating them. CDR1 and CDR2 from the germline V gene are MNHNS and SASEGT.

This clone has just a few counts. The DNA of the CDR3 is TGTGCCAGCTCAGCTAGCTACGAGCAGTACTTC. It specifies CASSASYEQYF. The V call is TRBV18, the J call TRBJ2-7; D is uncertain. This CDR3 contains 11 residues. In germline, CDR1 is KGHSH, CDR2 LQKENI. The V end was cut by 5 bases, the J end by 3 bases, with 5 bases between.

The CDR3 DNA is TGTGCCATCAGGTCCGGGACAGGGGTAAATTCACCCCTCCACTTT. It is translated as CAIRSGTGVNSPLHF. This chain joins TRBV10-3 and TRBJ1-6, with TRBD1 identical over 10 bases. The CDR3 is 15 residues long. CDR1 is ENHRY, CDR2 SYGVKD, per germline. Trimming took 6 bases from V and 7 from J; bases not matched to a gene: 6.

This rearrangement joins TRBV5-1 to TRBJ1-1; 9 nucleotides agree with TRBD1. The V and J ends lost 3 bases and 5 bases, in that order; junction bases with no gene match: 2. Germline CDR1 is SGHRS and CDR2 is YFSETQ. The length of the CDR3 is 13 residues. The CDR3, as DNA: TGCGCCAGCAGCTCCGGGACAGGGACTGAAGCTTTCTTT. Amino acids: CASSSGTGTEAFF.

J is TRBJ2-3 and V is TRBV4-1; tentatively, D is TRBD2 (5 bases). CDR3 length equals 18 residues. V was clipped by 1 base and J by 1 base, with 18 bases between them. CDR1 is MGHRA, CDR2 YSYEKL, per germline. In DNA, the CDR3 is TGCGCCAGCAGCCAAGGGCTAGCTTTCGGTCTCGGCACAGATACGCAGTATTTT. Residues: CASSQGLAFGLGTDTQYF.

The rearrangement joins TRBV10-1 to TRBJ2-3; 13 positions match TRBD2. CDR1 and CDR2 from the germline V gene are WNHNN and SYGVQD (reference sequence). V trimming: 2 bases; J trimming: 5 bases; junction bases outside the gene matches: 7. This CDR3 spans 17 amino acids. CDR3 sequence: CASSEPRLAGGQDTQYF. In nucleotides, the CDR3 is TGCGCCAGCAGTGAGCCGCGACTAGCGGGGGGTCAAGATACGCAGTATTTT.

V usage is TRBV5-1 and J usage is TRBJ2-7; 12 nucleotides align to TRBD2. CDR1 and CDR2 (germline): SGHRS, YFSETQ. The CDR3 loop spans 15 amino acids. J lost 5 bases, V lost 2 bases, and 5 bases had no gene match. The CDR3 DNA follows: TGCGCCAGCAGCTTTCTAGCGGGGGGGCCGAACGAGCAGTACTTC. Translated: CASSFLAGGPNEQYF. Using reference TRBV5-1 and TRBJ2-7 for the parts outside the CDR3, the full variable domain is KAGVTQTPRYLIKTRGQQVTLSCSPISGHRSVSWYQQTPGQGLQFLFEYFSETQRNKGNFPGRFSGRQFSNSRSEMNVSTLELGDSALYLCASSFLAGGPNEQYFGPGTRLTVT.

The rearrangement links TRBV6-5 to TRBJ2-1; D call uncertain. The CDR3 has 15 residues. In germline, CDR1 is MNHEY, CDR2 SVGAGI. Deletions cut 0 bases from V and 1 base from J, with 7 bases between. The DNA of the CDR3 is TGTGCCAGCAGTTACTCGTGGGTTTCCTACAATGAGCAGTTCTTC. As protein: CASSYSWVSYNEQFF.

The V and J genes are TRBV19 and TRBJ1-5; D possibly corresponds to TRBD1 (5 bases). The V end was cut by 2 bases, the J end by 7 bases, with 15 bases between. The CDR3 spans 15 residues. From germline, CDR1 is LNHDA and CDR2 SQIVND (reference sequence). CDR3 DNA sequence: TGTGCCAGTAGTATATTCTCGGGGCTTGACCAGCCCCAGCATTTT. It yields the protein CASSIFSGLDQPQHF.

The chain couples TRBV11-3 to TRBJ2-7; D gene uncertain. This CDR3 has 13 residues. With 1 base removed from V and 3 bases from J, the gap between germline ends came to 7 bases. Per germline, CDR1 SGHNT and CDR2 YENEEA. The CDR3 sequence: CASSLGPGYEQYF. For the CDR3, the DNA is TGTGCCAGCAGCTTAGGACCGGGCTACGAGCAGTACTTC.

In this sample, this clone turned up a few times. This rearrangement joins TRBV5-6 to TRBJ1-3; D unclear. The ends were cut back, 2 bases at V and 0 bases at J, with 18 bases in the middle. The germline gives CDR1 SGHDT, CDR2 YYEEEE. The CDR3 is made up of 18 amino acids. The CDR3 loop is CASSFLPGGMSSGNTIYF. DNA for the CDR3: TGTGCCAGCAGCTTTCTCCCGGGAGGGATGAGCTCTGGAAACACCATATATTTT.

This chain uses TRBV9 with TRBJ2-4; perhaps D is TRBD1 or TRBD2 (5 bases each). The CDR3 runs 15 residues. Germline V gene data show CDR1 as SGDLS and CDR2 as YYNGEE. The germline V and J ends were trimmed by 3 bases and 0 bases, with 10 bases remaining between them. CDR3 amino acids: CASSEGTLAKNIQYF. The CDR3 region has the DNA TGTGCCAGCAGCGAGGGGACGTTAGCCAAAAACATTCAGTACTTC. The full variable domain, rest sourced from reference TRBV9 and TRBJ2-4, is DSGVTQTPKHLITATGQRVTLRCSPRSGDLSVYWYQQSLDQGLQFLIQYYNGEERAKGNILERFSAQQFPDLHSELNLSSLELGDSALYFCASSEGTLAKNIQYFGAGTRLSVL.

As DNA, the CDR3 is TGTGCCAGCAGCTTATCGCAGGCGGCGGACCAAAAACTGTTTTTT. This encodes CASSLSQAADQKLFF. The J gene is TRBJ1-4, the V gene TRBV7-9, with D hard to call. The CDR3 has 15 residues. Germline V gene sequence: CDR1 SEHNR, CDR2 FQNEAQ (reference sequence). V lost 2 bases to trimming and J lost 9 bases, with 16 bases between them.

The chain recombines TRBV7-9 with TRBJ2-1, with a weak D call TRBD1 (5 bases). Per the germline V gene, CDR1 is SEHNR and CDR2 is FQNEAQ (reference sequence). Trimming cost V 2 bases and J 0 bases, with 11 bases left between them. The CDR3 has 16 residues. Written as DNA, the CDR3 is TGTGCCAGCAGCTTACAGACAGTTCTCTCCTACAATGAGCAGTTCTTC. It codes for CASSLQTVLSYNEQFF.

This clone was found a few times. The J gene is TRBJ2-1, the V gene TRBV6-5, with D perhaps TRBD1 or TRBD2 (6 bases each). CDR1 and CDR2 from the germline V gene are MNHEY and SVGAGI. The CDR3 covers 14 residues. V was clipped by 4 bases and J by 10 bases, with 17 bases between them. This CDR3 reads CASSSRGGQGEQFF. Here the CDR3 DNA reads TGTGCCAGCAGTTCCCGAGGGGGGCAGGGGGAGCAGTTCTTC.

This clone was recorded only once. The gene calls are TRBV2 and TRBJ2-1; a possible D gene is TRBD1 (5 bases). Trimming pared 2 bases from V and 9 bases from J, leaving 11 bases between. CDR3 length: 13 amino acids. Germline CDR1 and CDR2: SNHLY and FYNNEI. The DNA for the CDR3 is TGTGCCAGCAGTGAACAGGGTCCGAGTGAGCAGTTCTTC. Its protein is CASSEQGPSEQFF.

The gene calls are TRBV30 and TRBJ1-2; 8 nucleotides align to TRBD1. Trimming cost V 0 bases and J 5 bases; bases outside gene matches: 2. Germline CDR1 reads GTSNPN; CDR2 reads SVGIG (reference sequence). This CDR3 contains 13 residues. CDR3 coding DNA: TGTGCCTGGAGTGTAACAGGGGGGTATGGCTACACCTTC. Its translation: CAWSVTGGYGYTF.

The chain couples TRBV3-1 (or the pseudogene TRBV3-2) to TRBJ1-2; 10 positions agree with TRBD1. J was trimmed by 8 bases and V by 4 bases; bases with no gene match: 10. Germline V gives CDR1 LGHDT, CDR2 YNNKEL (reference sequence). CDR3 length: 15 amino acids. This chain's CDR3 is CASSRGTGEGKGYTF. The CDR3, as DNA: TGTGCCAGCAGCCGGGGGACAGGGGAAGGGAAAGGCTACACCTTC.

V gene TRBV14 combines with J gene TRBJ2-6; D unresolved. The CDR3 consists of 14 residues. Germline V gives CDR1 SGHDN, CDR2 FVKESK. The ends were cut back, 0 bases at V and 2 bases at J, with 2 bases in the middle. DNA of the CDR3: TGTGCCAGCAGCCAAGATCCTGGGGCCAACGTCCTGACTTTC. This translates into CASSQDPGANVLTF. Combining the CDR3 with reference TRBV14 and TRBJ2-6 gives the whole variable domain EAGVTQFPSHSVIEKGQTVTLRCDPISGHDNLYWYRRVMGKEIKFLLHFVKESKQDESGMPNNRFLAERTGGTYSTLKVQPAELEDSGVYFCASSQDPGANVLTFGAGSRLTVL.

The chain employs TRBV9 and TRBJ2-1; a possible D gene is TRBD1 (5 bases). CDR1 SGDLS and CDR2 YYNGEE come from the germline V gene. CDR3 length: 16 residues. Trimming left V 0 bases short and J 5 bases short, with 15 bases between. This CDR3 is CASSVVFQGSNNEQFF. The CDR3 coding sequence is TGTGCCAGCAGCGTAGTTTTCCAGGGATCTAACAATGAGCAGTTCTTC.

The chain couples TRBV18 to TRBJ1-6; 10 bases are a match to TRBD1. The V gene end was trimmed by 2 bases and the J gene end by 6 bases; junction bases not matched to a gene: 4. Germline V gene sequence: CDR1 KGHSH, CDR2 LQKENI. The CDR3 has 16 amino acids. As DNA, the CDR3 is TGTGCCAGCTCACCAGGGACAGGGGATGGTAATTCACCCCTCCACTTT. It codes for CASSPGTGDGNSPLHF.

This clone was seen only a few times. The V call is TRBV5-4, the J call TRBJ1-2; perhaps TRBD1 as D (5 bases). This CDR3 is built from 15 residues. Trimming pared 2 bases from V and 2 bases from J, leaving 13 bases between. CDR1 and CDR2 (germline): SGHNT, YYREEE (reference sequence). CDR3 amino acids: CASSLKGLDNYGYTF. CDR3 coding DNA: TGTGCCAGCAGCTTAAAGGGACTGGACAACTATGGCTACACCTTC.

In DNA, the CDR3 is TGTGCCAGCAGGGGATTCAGCTCTGGAAACACCATATATTTT. Translation: CASRGFSSGNTIYF. The chain combines TRBV28 with TRBJ1-3; no definite D call. In germline, CDR1 is MDHEN, CDR2 SYDVKM. Deletions cut 6 bases from V and 0 bases from J, with 9 bases between. The length of the CDR3 is 14 residues.

This clone was detected only a few times. The V call is TRBV9, the J call TRBJ1-5; D gene unclear. The V gene lost 0 bases and the J gene lost 5 bases, with 6 bases spanning the gap. Germline CDR1 SGDLS, CDR2 YYNGEE. The CDR3 contains 13 residues. This chain's CDR3 is CASSVDPDQPQHF. In DNA, the CDR3 is TGTGCCAGCAGCGTAGACCCTGATCAGCCCCAGCATTTT.

The V call is TRBV24-1, the J call TRBJ2-5; D may be TRBD1 (7 bases). The CDR3 is 13 amino acids. V gave up 6 bases and J gave up 5 bases, with 12 bases separating them. Germline CDR1 is KGHDR and CDR2 is SFDVKD. The CDR3 nucleotides read TGTGCCACCAGTTCAGGGGGGCGGGAGACCCAGTACTTC. It specifies CATSSGGRETQYF.

The rearrangement links TRBV2 to TRBJ1-1; 9 bases are shared with TRBD1. Per the germline V gene, CDR1 is SNHLY and CDR2 is FYNNEI. V lost 0 bases and J lost 1; bases outside the gene matches: 6. The CDR3 length is 17 residues. The CDR3 protein is CASSEAYDRGRNTEAFF. For the CDR3, the DNA is TGTGCCAGCAGTGAAGCGTACGACAGGGGGAGGAACACTGAAGCTTTCTTT.

This chain links TRBV29-1 with TRBJ2-5, with 9 bases fitting TRBD1. After removal of 6 bases from V and 4 bases from J, the junction contained 6 bases not matched to a gene. Per germline, CDR1 SQVTM and CDR2 ANQGSEA. There are 13 residues in the CDR3. The CDR3 DNA reads TGCAGCGTGACGGGACAGGGAGGAGAGACCCAGTACTTC. Translation gives CSVTGQGGETQYF.

The chain carries TRBV18 and TRBJ1-3; D is unclear. V lost 3 bases to trimming and J lost 4 bases, with 25 bases between them. Per the germline V gene, CDR1 is KGHSH and CDR2 is LQKENI. The CDR3 covers 19 residues. Here the CDR3 DNA reads TGTGCCAGCTCACCCACCCAGACCCACAGTAAACTTCGGGGAAACACCATATATTTT. Translation gives CASSPTQTHSKLRGNTIYF.

The CDR3 region has the DNA TGTGCCAGCAGCTTAAATAGCGATGCTGAAGCTTTCTTT. Protein product: CASSLNSDAEAFF. The chain carries TRBV11-3 and TRBJ1-1, with D unclear. This CDR3 is built from 13 residues. The germline V gene encodes CDR1 SGHNT and CDR2 YENEEA. V was pared by 2 bases and J by 6 bases, with 10 bases between.

The chain uses TRBV28 and TRBJ1-6; TRBD1 aligns across 10 bases. V lost 6 bases to trimming and J lost 7 bases; unmatched junction nucleotides: 6. The germline V gene has CDR1 MDHEN and CDR2 SYDVKM. This CDR3 contains 15 residues. CDR3 nucleotides: TGTGCCAGCAGGGTGGGGACAGGGGCGAATTCACCCCTCCACTTT. As protein: CASRVGTGANSPLHF.